What follows is one T cell receptor beta chain and its context. This specimen comes from a study of CD8+CD57+ T cells in acquired aplastic anemia. About the study: Across the sorted CD4+ and CD8+ cells, DNA amounts averaged roughly 3 ug.

With 2 bases removed from V and 3 bases from J, the gap between germline ends came to 11 bases. The CDR3 has 16 amino acids. Germline V lookup: CDR1 SGHAT, CDR2 FQNNGV. The template used for profiling TCR beta VDJ and CDR3 was genomic DNA. From the reads, TCRdb called clonotypes with MiXCR, one entry per CDR3 protein. Of some 140,000 distinct CDR3 sequences listed, about 48% are singletons. Selection for sequencing was limited to patients who had shown CD8+CD57+ cell expansion by flow cytometry. Sequencing used sorted CD4+, CD8+, or CD8+CD57+ T cells (not recorded which) from PBMCs. The gene calls are TRBV11-2 and TRBJ1-6; D gene unclear. The receptor's source is a human donor with aplastic anemia. The CDR3 region has the DNA TGTGCCAGCAGCTTAAGAGGAGCGGACTATAATTCACCCCTCCACTTT. Protein sequence: CASSLRGADYNSPLHF.